This record covers a single T cell receptor beta chain. Its antigen is currently unknown. These data come from a study of neurological immune-mediated disorders. General observations from the study: Expansion of TCR clones was greatest in HTLV-1-associated myelopathy and smallest in multiple sclerosis, where it fell below that of healthy controls. CDR3 amino acid sequences found in expanded clones were never shared across subjects, suggesting private repertoires in all groups.

The authors produced cDNA by 5'RACE using 10-nucleotide random UMIs. Each sequencing run yielded over 160 million TCR-beta sequences from 15-18 subjects. TCRdb re-called the 5' RACE reads through MiXCR, storing one row per CDR3 protein. The table has about 59,000 distinct CDR3 sequences, under 30% seen once. V lost 1 base to trimming and J lost 3 bases, with 7 bases between them. The V gene's germline CDR1 is DFQATT and CDR2 SNEGSKA (reference sequence). CDR3 size: 13 residues. Stated time point: technical triplicate 2. Sequences were obtained from PBMCs. The receptor comes from a man between 60 and 70 years old with HTLV-1-associated myelopathy (HAM/TSP). The genes are TRBV20-1 and TRBJ1-5; a weak D match, TRBD1 (5 bases). The CDR3 reads CSARGQSNQPQHF. The CDR3 DNA is TGCAGTGCTAGAGGACAGTCCAATCAGCCCCAGCATTTT.